This T cell receptor (beta chain) was captured by sequencing in a study of post-analysis software for immune sequencing data (dated by TCRdb to about 2015). For the study in its entirety: Relapsing-remitting, secondary progressive and progressive-relapsing multiple sclerosis were recorded as disease courses, and subtype annotation was lacking for some patients. Patient repertoires were compared against ten to twelve previously published healthy control repertoires from donors aged roughly 6 to 26 years. A subset of samples was prepared in parallel using single-end sample barcoding, then pooled and co-amplified after Illumina adapter ligation. On the study overall, not on this receptor specifically: Significantly higher frequencies in patients than in controls were found for several TRBV segments, including TRBV5-6, TRBV5-1 and TRBV20-1. Direct clustering with F measure revealed strong co-clustering of samples prepared in the same batch, which led to a batch-effect correction. Multiple sclerosis patients had significantly lower normalized Chao1 diversity than controls, a result that suggests substantial peripheral T-cell clonal expansion. The control group was slightly older than the multiple sclerosis patient group.

TCR beta repertoires were profiled from peripheral blood of about a dozen young patients with multiple sclerosis to demonstrate the VDJtools post-analysis software. The multiple sclerosis patients were children and adolescents between roughly 6 and 15 years of age. The CDR3, from cysteine to phenylalanine, totals 15 residues. The kept DNA is CDR3 alone, 45 bases in frame from the first base. Between the V and J ends, shortened by 1 base and 0 bases respectively, the junction contains 10 bases. In this sample, this clonotype turned up a few times. No antigen is known for it. There are no base qualities to consult, and no much larger clone falls within one base. Library preparation employed PCR. The reads were generated on an Illumina HiSeq 2500. Unique molecular identifiers were incorporated into TCR beta cDNA libraries to reduce PCR and sequencing biases. Approximately 500,000 cDNA molecules were obtained per 1 to 10 million input T cells, so each molecule approximated one T cell. The same protocol used for the earlier healthy control dataset was applied to prepare and sequence the patient libraries. Samples belonging to the same batch were prepared together, multiplexed and sequenced on a shared HiSeq lane. In the authors' own workflow: Raw barcoded reads were processed with MIGEC, discarding single-read molecular identifier groups before consensus assembly and CDR3 extraction. Clonotype tables were post-analysed with VDJtools, normalizing diversity by down-sampling all datasets to the smallest sample size. Repertoire overlap clustering matched CDR3 amino acid but not nucleotide sequences to correct batch-related cross-sample contamination. TCRdb passed the public sequencing reads through fastp at Q25 and MiXCR, retaining productive beta sequences. Every CDR3 protein is listed once, alongside the most common genes and DNA of its rows. TCRdb, rather than the study authors, made the V and J calls. This sample lists more than 350,000 distinct CDR3 sequences; approximately 42% were detected once. Approximately 7.1% of the sample lies in the top ten.

The sequenced material came from blood. The chain links TRBV12-3 or TRBV12-4 with TRBJ2-7, with the D gene uncertain. This TCR came from a girl between 2 and 10 years old with multiple sclerosis. At the DNA level, the sequence is TGTGCCAGCAGTTTAGTCGGCAGGAGCTCCTACGAGCAGTACTTC. Translated, it gives CASSLVGRSSYEQYF.